This is a list of T cell receptor beta chains from one sample in a study of OX40 agonist ivuxolimab in advanced cancers. The protocol was immunoSEQ multiplex PCR, while the TCRdb copy is restricted to in-frame clones and leaves out a portion. The sample records about 30,000 clones, over 75% being singletons. This sample comprised CD4+ or CD8+ T cells sorted from blood, obtained in a trial of the OX40 agonist ivuxolimab. The receptors derive from an adult with an advanced solid tumor such as melanoma, head and neck, liver or kidney cancer. Each CDR3 is given with its conserved first and last residue. Each record gives: V gene, CDR3 protein.

v_call: TRBV2
cdr3_aa: CASKLAGGQVGELFF

v_call: TRBV30
cdr3_aa: CAWRAPLAGGEDTQYF

v_call: TRBV27
cdr3_aa: CASSVTTGLAGHTQYF

v_call: TRBV7-2
cdr3_aa: CASSMGTEAFF

v_call: TRBV28
cdr3_aa: CASSTPLLSSGVEGQETQYF

v_call: TRBV5-6
cdr3_aa: CASSLVLAGDTGELFF

v_call: TRBV5-1
cdr3_aa: CASSQRRASDKQETQYF

v_call: TRBV4-1
cdr3_aa: CASSQEGRGWTEAFF

v_call: TRBV2
cdr3_aa: CASSEQHSTNEKLFF

v_call: TRBV18
cdr3_aa: CASSPMLAETKYEQYF

v_call: TRBV6-6
cdr3_aa: CASSGTGVNQPQHF

v_call: TRBV6-5
cdr3_aa: CASSYAVYNSPLHF

v_call: TRBV10-3
cdr3_aa: CAISETDGLNTEAFF

v_call: TRBV7-3
cdr3_aa: CASTRTSNTGELFF

v_call: TRBV9
cdr3_aa: CASSVDYLTEQFF

v_call: TRBV28
cdr3_aa: CASSSAGGGWPYEQYF

v_call: TRBV9
cdr3_aa: CASSVLPGLVLEQFF

v_call: TRBV10-1
cdr3_aa: CASSARSKEETQYF

v_call: TRBV6-4
cdr3_aa: CASKVGTGSGNTIYF

v_call: TRBV7-9
cdr3_aa: CASSHSGLAGEGYNEQFF

v_call: TRBV30
cdr3_aa: CAWQTGGGQPQHF

v_call: TRBV29-1
cdr3_aa: CSVEDVRYTEAFF

v_call: TRBV27
cdr3_aa: CASSYGVGQYNSPLHF

v_call: TRBV27
cdr3_aa: CASSPGTGARGYTF

v_call: TRBV7-8
cdr3_aa: CASSSWRASTASYGYTF

v_call: TRBV6-5
cdr3_aa: CASSRTVSYQETQYF

v_call: TRBV7-9
cdr3_aa: CASSSAGGSTNEKLFF

v_call: TRBV7-9
cdr3_aa: CASSSPGTGEAFF

v_call: TRBV5-1
cdr3_aa: CASRGRTLDTDTQYF

v_call: TRBV7-8
cdr3_aa: CASSLDPPDRHQETQYF

v_call: TRBV7-8
cdr3_aa: CASSQGGEGYTF

v_call: TRBV4-1
cdr3_aa: CASSLSGTGENEQYF

v_call: TRBV6-1
cdr3_aa: CASSSGTGGYTF